This TCR beta chain was identified during a study of shared clonotypes between healthy human individuals. Turning to the study itself: Sampling drew on donors who were a couple of women and a few men aged 18 to 49.

CDR1 and CDR2 from the germline V gene are SGHDT and YYEEEE. This CDR3 spans 13 amino acids. The germline V and J ends were trimmed by 2 bases and 7 bases, with 13 bases remaining between them. Unsorted PBMC DNA went through sequencing on ten immunoSEQ deep assay plates. Original analysis: ImmunoSEQ gave junction-only sequences without quality scores, so filtering differed. Some clones are missing from TCRdb's copy, which holds only in-frame ones; the method was immunoSEQ multiplex PCR. V and J calls and clone size are as listed in that table; D and trimming were resolved from the DNA. The table shows fewer than 600,000 clones, with 70% to 80% occurring only once.

The receptor was isolated from a woman aged 40 to 49 in good health. Some clones in this sample may be carry-over from other donors' samples. Sequencing input: PBMCs. The chain recombines TRBV5-6 with TRBJ2-7; D might be TRBD2 (5 bases). The CDR3 loop reads CASSFSGSGEQYF. CDR3 sequence (DNA): TGTGCCAGCAGCTTCAGCGGTTCAGGAGAGCAGTACTTC. The variable domain in full, with the rest retrieved from reference TRBV5-6 and TRBJ2-7, is DAGVTQSPTHLIKTRGQQVTLRCSPKSGHDTVSWYQQALGQGPQFIFQYYEEEERQRGNFPDRFSGHQFPNYSSELNVNALLLGDSALYLCASSFSGSGEQYFGPGTRLTVT.